The T cell receptor beta chain under discussion was sequenced for a study of a mutant IDH1 vaccine in newly diagnosed glioma. As for time point: week 23, last vaccination. Every vaccine dose comprised 300 ug of mutant IDH1 20-mer peptide plus topical imiquimod. V shed 4 bases, J shed 2 bases, and the junction held 4 bases outside the gene matches. The CDR3 contains 16 residues. The V gene's germline CDR1 is SGHAT and CDR2 FQNNGV. Study outcomes and limitations: Among all patients, vaccine-induced immune responses occurred in roughly 93%.

A remark on this clone: The target antigen is unknown.

Generated by immunoSEQ multiplex PCR, the TCRdb table keeps only in-frame clones and is missing some. The sample consists of tens of thousands of clones, 75% to 90% of them appearing once. This rearrangement joins TRBV11-2 to TRBJ2-2; 10 bases line up with TRBD2. The sequencing used PBMCs, collected from a glioma patient whose treatment included an IDH1 peptide vaccine. The receptor was isolated from a woman aged 45-59 years with glioma. Here the CDR3 reads CASSSASGSNTGELFF. The CDR3 region has the DNA TGTGCCAGCAGCTCCGCTAGCGGGAGTAACACCGGGGAGCTGTTTTTT.